This T cell receptor beta chain was profiled in a study of T cell changes during pregnancy in multiple sclerosis. Clones were read by immunoSEQ multiplex PCR, and TCRdb kept only the in-frame ones, dropping some. The table includes some 28,000 clones, roughly nine tenths detected once. The germline V gene encodes CDR1 PRHDT and CDR2 FYEKMQ (reference sequence). The V end lost 0 bases, the J end lost 6 bases, and 17 bases lay between the germline ends. This CDR3 is 16 amino acids long. The sequence was obtained from a female donor with multiple sclerosis, enrolled in a pregnancy study. This sequence joins TRBV13 and TRBJ1-2; D may be TRBD1 (6 bases). The input for sequencing was CD8+ T cells from peripheral blood mononuclear cells, taken before pregnancy. CDR3: CASSLGPGQIYDGYTF. The CDR3 DNA reads as TGTGCCAGCAGCTTAGGCCCGGGACAAATTTACGATGGCTACACCTTC.